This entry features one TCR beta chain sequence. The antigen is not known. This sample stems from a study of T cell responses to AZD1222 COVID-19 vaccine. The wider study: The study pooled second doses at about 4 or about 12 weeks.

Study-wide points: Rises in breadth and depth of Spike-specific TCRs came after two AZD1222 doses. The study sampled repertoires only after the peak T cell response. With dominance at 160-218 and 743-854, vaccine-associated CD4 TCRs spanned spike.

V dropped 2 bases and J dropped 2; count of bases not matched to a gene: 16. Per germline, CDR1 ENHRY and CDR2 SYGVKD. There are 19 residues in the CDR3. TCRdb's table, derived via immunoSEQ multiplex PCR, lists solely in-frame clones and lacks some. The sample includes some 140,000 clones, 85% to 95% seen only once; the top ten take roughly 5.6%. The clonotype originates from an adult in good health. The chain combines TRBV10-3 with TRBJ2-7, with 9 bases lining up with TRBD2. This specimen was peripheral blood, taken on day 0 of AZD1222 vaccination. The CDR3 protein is CAISEAGLLSGGYTYEQYF. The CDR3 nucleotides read TGTGCCATCAGTGAGGCCGGACTCCTTAGCGGGGGCTATACCTACGAGCAGTACTTC.